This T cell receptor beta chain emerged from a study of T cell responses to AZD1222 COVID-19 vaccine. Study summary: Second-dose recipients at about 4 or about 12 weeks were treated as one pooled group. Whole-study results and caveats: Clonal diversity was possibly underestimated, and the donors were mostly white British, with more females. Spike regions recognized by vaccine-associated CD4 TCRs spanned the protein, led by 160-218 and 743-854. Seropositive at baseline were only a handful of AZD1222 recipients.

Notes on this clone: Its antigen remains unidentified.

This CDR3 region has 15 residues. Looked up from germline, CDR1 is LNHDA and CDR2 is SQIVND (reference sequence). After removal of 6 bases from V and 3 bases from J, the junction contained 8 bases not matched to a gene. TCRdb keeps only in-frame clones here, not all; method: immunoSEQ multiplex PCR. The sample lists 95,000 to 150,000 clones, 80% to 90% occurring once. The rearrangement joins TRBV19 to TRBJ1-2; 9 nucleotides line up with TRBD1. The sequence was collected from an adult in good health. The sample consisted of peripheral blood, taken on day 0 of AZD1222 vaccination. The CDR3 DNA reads TGTGCCAGTAGCCCATGGACAGGGGAAGACTATGGCTACACCTTC. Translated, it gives CASSPWTGEDYGYTF. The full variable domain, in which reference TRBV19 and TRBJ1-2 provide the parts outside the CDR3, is DGGITQSPKYLFRKEGQNVTLSCEQNLNHDAMYWYRQDPGQGLRLIYYSQIVNDFQKGDIAEGYSVSREKKESFPLTVTSAQKNPTAFYLCASSPWTGEDYGYTFGSGTRLTVV.